A single sample is the source of the 18 T cell receptor beta chains below, sequenced in a study of cytomegalovirus exposure and HLA in healthy donors. PCR was performed using 60 Vbeta and 13 Jbeta primers. Clones were sequenced by immunoSEQ multiplex PCR, and TCRdb holds only the in-frame ones, with some missing. Of over 30,000 clones listed, roughly 67% are singletons. The sequencing input was PBMCs. All receptors come from a man in his forties in good health and CMV-seropositive.

This clone was observed a handful of times. This chain connects TRBV10-3 to TRBJ2-3; TRBD1 matches at 7 bases. The trim removed 10 bases at V and 1 base at J, leaving 8 bases unmatched. CDR3 size: 14 residues. Germline values: CDR1 ENHRY, CDR2 SYGVKD. The CDR3 bases are TGTGCCAGCACCATGCAGGGGGGCACAGATACGCAGTATTTT. Translation gives CASTMQGGTDTQYF.

The gene calls are TRBV7-6 and TRBJ1-1; 7 bases map to TRBD1. The V gene end was trimmed by 3 bases and the J gene end by 8 bases; junction bases not matched to a gene: 15. The CDR3 is 16 amino acids. Per germline, CDR1 SGHVS and CDR2 FNYEAQ. This CDR3 is CASSFGDRDGEFEAFF. The CDR3 nucleotides are TGTGCCAGCAGCTTCGGAGACAGGGATGGCGAATTCGAAGCTTTCTTT.

This clone appeared a few times. This chain uses TRBV6-6 with TRBJ1-2, with a possible D match to TRBD1 (6 bases). Between the trimmed V and J ends, which lost 6 bases and 8 bases, there was a span of 22 bases. There are 15 residues in the CDR3. The germline CDR1 and CDR2 sequences are MNHNY and SVGAGI (reference sequence). The CDR3: CASRTRTASTSGYTF. The CDR3 region has the DNA TGTGCCAGCAGAACCAGGACAGCCTCTACTTCAGGCTACACCTTC.

The J gene is TRBJ2-2, the V gene TRBV18; D possibly corresponds to TRBD2 (7 bases). The germline V gene has CDR1 KGHSH and CDR2 LQKENI. CDR3 length equals 16 residues. V lost 2 bases to trimming and J lost 6 bases, with 16 bases between them. In DNA, the CDR3 is TGTGCCAGCTCACCAAAGGCGGGGGCCCCCCCCGGGGAGCTGTTTTTT. Encoded protein: CASSPKAGAPPGELFF.

The chain links TRBV19 to TRBJ1-5; no firm D call. Germline assignment: CDR1 LNHDA and CDR2 SQIVND (reference sequence). The length of the CDR3 is 12 residues. The germline V and J ends were trimmed by 9 bases and 1 base, with 7 bases remaining between them. This CDR3 is CASSTSNQPQHF. The CDR3 DNA follows: TGTGCCAGCTCGACAAGCAATCAGCCCCAGCATTTT.

This clone appeared a few times. CDR3 protein: CASSGSYSNQPQHF. CDR3 nucleotide sequence: TGTGCCAGCAGTGGTAGCTATAGCAATCAGCCCCAGCATTTT. J is TRBJ1-5 and V is TRBV2; D remains ambiguous. The CDR3 is 14 residues long. The V gene's germline CDR1 is SNHLY and CDR2 FYNNEI. Trimming shortened V by 4 bases and J by 0 bases, and 7 bases separated the two germline ends.

The chain is built from TRBV4-1 and TRBJ1-5, with D perhaps matching TRBD1 (5 bases). This CDR3 is 21 amino acids long. CDR1 and CDR2 (germline): MGHRA, YSYEKL. V was pared by 2 bases and J by 1 base, with 27 bases between. For the CDR3, the DNA is TGCGCCAGCAGCCAAATCCAAGCGATTATTAGGCGGGGCGAGAGCAATCAGCCCCAGCATTTT. Translation: CASSQIQAIIRRGESNQPQHF.

The gene calls are TRBV6-1 and TRBJ2-2; D is perhaps TRBD1 (6 bases). The ends were cut back, 5 bases at V and 6 bases at J, with 10 bases in the middle. Germline V gene lookup returns CDR1 MNHNS and CDR2 SASEGT. This CDR3 has 13 amino acids. The CDR3 DNA follows: TGTGCCAGCAGTTTACAGGGTGCCGGGGAGCTGTTTTTT. Translation gives CASSLQGAGELFF.

The chain employs TRBV7-8 and TRBJ2-1; maybe TRBD2 (7 bases). Germline V gene sequence: CDR1 SGHVS, CDR2 FQNEAQ. The CDR3 sequence is 14 residues long. V lost 5 bases, J lost 0 bases, and 8 bases lay in between. The CDR3 region has the DNA TGTGCCAGCAGCCGGGGGGCCTCCTACAATGAGCAGTTCTTC. Translation: CASSRGASYNEQFF.

V usage is TRBV6-1 and J usage is TRBJ1-5; D remains unclear. The germline gives CDR1 MNHNS, CDR2 SASEGT. V shed 3 bases and J shed 0 bases, with 6 bases lying between them. The length of the CDR3 is 14 residues. The CDR3 DNA sequence: TGTGCCAGCAGTGATCTGAGTAGCAATCAGCCCCAGCATTTT. Amino acid sequence: CASSDLSSNQPQHF.

This clone was seen a single time. The chain joins TRBV5-1 to TRBJ2-5, with unresolved D. The end of the DNA fits TRBJ2-7 better, so the J call may be wrong. Germline-derived CDR1 and CDR2 are SGHRS and YFSETQ. The CDR3 is 14 residues long. The CDR3 region has the DNA TGCGCCAGCAGCTTGGAGTATAGCTCCTACGAGCAGTACTTC. Protein: CASSLEYSSYEQYF.

This clone has a handful of counts. The rearrangement joins TRBV5-1 to TRBJ2-5; 7 positions agree with TRBD1. Germline V CDR1 and CDR2: SGHRS, YFSETQ. V shed 0 bases and J 7 bases; nucleotides not matched to a gene: 6. The CDR3 contains 14 residues. The CDR3 region has the DNA TGCGCCAGCAGCTTGGCCACAGGGGCGGGGACCCAGTACTTC. It specifies CASSLATGAGTQYF.

This clone was observed a single time. V is TRBV27 and J is TRBJ1-4; 9 bases are a match to TRBD1. V shed 4 bases and J 8 bases; nucleotides not matched to a gene: 5. The CDR3 is 14 amino acids. The V gene's germline CDR1 is MNHEY and CDR2 SMNVEV (reference sequence). CDR3 coding DNA: TGTGCCAGCAGTTCCGGACAGGGGCGAGAAAAACTGTTTTTT. It specifies CASSSGQGREKLFF.

The chain carries TRBV6-5 and TRBJ2-7; D is unresolved. This CDR3 comprises 12 residues. V was clipped by 6 bases and J by 5 bases, with 11 bases between them. Per germline, CDR1 MNHEY and CDR2 SVGAGI. CDR3 in DNA: TGTGCCAGCAGCCAACTGGGCCACGAGCAGTACTTC. Its protein product is CASSQLGHEQYF.

This clone was found a few times. The chain recombines TRBV7-9 with TRBJ1-2, with 9 bases aligning to TRBD1. This CDR3 has 15 residues. Looked up from germline, CDR1 is SEHNR and CDR2 is FQNEAQ (reference sequence). V shed 1 base, J shed 2 bases, and the junction held 2 bases outside the gene matches. The DNA for the CDR3 is TGTGCCAGCAGCTTAGGGGACAGGGTAAACTATGGCTACACCTTC. Its protein is CASSLGDRVNYGYTF.

The CDR3 sequence is CATSSDSDEQYF. DNA for the CDR3: TGTGCCACCAGCAGTGATAGCGACGAGCAGTACTTC. The chain recombines TRBV15 with TRBJ2-7, with D possibly TRBD2 on 5 matching bases. The CDR3 length is 12 residues. The germline V gene encodes CDR1 LNHNV and CDR2 YYDKDF (reference sequence). V was pared by 3 bases and J by 5 bases, with 8 bases between. Together with reference TRBV15 and TRBJ2-7, the CDR3 gives the full variable domain: DAMVIQNPRYQVTQFGKPVTLSCSQTLNHNVMYWYQQKSSQAPKLLFHYYDKDFNNEADTPDNFQSRRPNTSFCFLDIRSPGLGDTAMYLCATSSDSDEQYFGPGTRLTVT.

This clone was seen only a few times. The V gene is TRBV2, the J gene TRBJ1-5; 9 nucleotides line up with TRBD1. The CDR3 totals 19 residues. Trimming took 6 bases from V and 11 from J; bases not matched to a gene: 26. Germline CDR1 reads SNHLY; CDR2 reads FYNNEI. The CDR3 DNA sequence: TGTGCCAGCAGGGGACCCGGGACAGGGCGCCCTGGGTTTCGAATGTCCCAGCATTTT. Translated, it gives CASRGPGTGRPGFRMSQHF.

The chain has TRBV5-1 and TRBJ1-1, with D perhaps matching TRBD1 (6 bases). V lost 5 bases, J lost 4 bases, and 15 bases lay in between. Germline values: CDR1 SGHRS, CDR2 YFSETQ. This CDR3 has 14 residues. The CDR3 nucleotides are TGCGCCAGCAGATACTCACAGGGCGGCACTGAAGCTTTCTTT. It codes for CASRYSQGGTEAFF.